The source of this T cell receptor beta chain is a study of T cell responses to AZD1222 COVID-19 vaccine. Study results and caveats: Rises in breadth and depth of Spike-specific TCRs came after two AZD1222 doses. Only after the peak T cell response were repertoires sampled.

To note about this clone: Antigen unknown.

Germline CDR1 and CDR2: DFQATT and SNEGSKA (reference sequence). This CDR3 has 11 amino acids. The ends were cut back, 3 bases at V and 10 bases at J, with 12 bases in the middle. TCRdb's table, derived via immunoSEQ multiplex PCR, lists solely in-frame clones and lacks some. The data show some 190,000 clones, over 80% seen once. The sample here was peripheral blood, taken on day 0 of AZD1222 vaccination. J is TRBJ1-1 and V is TRBV20-1; D is possibly TRBD1 (5 bases). The receptor was isolated from an adult in good health. The CDR3 nucleotides are TGCAGTGCTAGCGGCAGGGTTGCAGCTTTCTTT. It specifies CSASGRVAAFF.